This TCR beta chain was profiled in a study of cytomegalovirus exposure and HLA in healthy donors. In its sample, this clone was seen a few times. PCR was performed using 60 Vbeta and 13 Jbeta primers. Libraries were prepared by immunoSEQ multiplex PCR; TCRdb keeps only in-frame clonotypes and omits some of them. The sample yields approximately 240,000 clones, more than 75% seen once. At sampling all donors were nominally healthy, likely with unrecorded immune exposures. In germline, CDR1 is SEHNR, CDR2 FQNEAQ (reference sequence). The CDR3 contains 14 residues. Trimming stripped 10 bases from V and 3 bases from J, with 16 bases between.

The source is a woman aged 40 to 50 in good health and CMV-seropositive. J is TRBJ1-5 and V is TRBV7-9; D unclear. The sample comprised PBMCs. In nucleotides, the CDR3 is TGTGCCACCTCCGAAAGTAGCGTCAATCAGCCCCAGCATTTT. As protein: CATSESSVNQPQHF.